These 3 T cell receptor beta chains came from one sample sequenced in a study of vaccination and CD4 T cells after COVID-19. The treatment is: roughly ten-day PBMC culture with coronavirus spike peptide pools or control peptides (ViraFEST assay). Their antigens remain unidentified. Oncomine TCR Beta short-read sequencing was applied to DNA from cultured CD4+ T cells. TCRdb independently ran MiXCR on the PCR reads; one entry per CDR3 protein. The data contain under 25,000 distinct CDR3 sequences, about 64% of them singletons. Sequencing was done on a sample of CD4+ T cells from blood, cultured in vitro. The receptors shown here come from a human donor who had recovered from COVID-19.

The chain carries TRBV6-1 and TRBJ2-3, with 10 nucleotides matching TRBD2. Trimming at V came to 4 bases and at J to 4 bases, leaving 2 bases not matched to a gene. CDR3 length equals 14 residues. Germline lookup yields CDR1 MNHNS and CDR2 SASEGT. CDR3 region: CASSGTSGADTQYF. The CDR3 DNA follows: TGTGCCAGCAGTGGGACTAGCGGAGCAGATACGCAGTATTTT.

This clonotype was detected a few times. This sequence joins TRBV10-2 and TRBJ2-7; TRBD1 agrees at 8 bases. The CDR3 sequence is 13 residues long. CDR1 is WSHSY, CDR2 SAAADI, per germline. After removal of 1 base from V and 9 bases from J, the junction contained 5 bases not matched to a gene. The CDR3 loop is CASSEYRQGWQYF. CDR3 nucleotides: TGCGCCAGCAGTGAGTACCGACAGGGGTGGCAGTACTTC.

The chain joins TRBV5-1 to TRBJ1-1; 7 positions match TRBD1. The CDR3 sequence is 14 residues long. Germline CDR1 reads SGHRS; CDR2 reads YFSETQ. Unmatched junction bases numbered 5, after V lost 5 bases and J lost 1 base. CDR3: CASRTGEANTEAFF. The DNA of the CDR3 is TGCGCCAGCAGAACAGGGGAAGCGAACACTGAAGCTTTCTTT.